This is a list of T cell receptor beta chains from one sample in a study of technical replicates of blood from a handful of donors. The table came from immunoSEQ multiplex PCR; TCRdb's copy has only in-frame clones and leaves some out. In the table there are 60,000 to 80,000 clones, 70% to 90% of which are singletons. What was sequenced was PBMCs. These receptor sequences come from a human donor in good health. Some clones in this sample may be carry-over from other donors' samples. Both conserved end residues are part of each CDR3. A D gene is named only where the DNA matches it firmly. Size is stated for part of the rows, as once, few or many counts, or as a class when the clone is expanded.

V	size	D	J	CDR3	DNA
TRBV7-9	NA	TRBD1	TRBJ1-4	CASSRQGAFEKLFF	TGTGCCAGCAGCCGGCAGGGGGCGTTTGAAAAACTGTTTTTT
TRBV6-1	NA	NA	TRBJ2-1	CASTWTAEEQFF	TGTGCCAGCACCTGGACAGCCGAAGAGCAGTTCTTC
TRBV5-8	once	NA	TRBJ1-5	CASSLGADQPQHF	TGTGCCAGCAGCCTAGGGGCCGATCAGCCCCAGCATTTT
TRBV25-1	NA	NA	TRBJ2-1	CASSDTGPVANEQFF	TGTGCCAGCAGTGATACAGGGCCGGTTGCCAATGAGCAGTTCTTC
TRBV19	NA	NA	TRBJ2-7	CASTGRDAQGEQYF	TGTGCCAGTACGGGGCGGGACGCCCAAGGCGAGCAGTACTTC
TRBV11-2	few	NA	TRBJ1-3	CASSVNQVSPIYF	TGTGCCAGCAGCGTTAACCAGGTCTCGCCCATATATTTT
TRBV6-4	NA	TRBD2	TRBJ2-2	CASSDSTSGGPGELFF	TGTGCCAGCAGTGACTCGACTAGCGGGGGGCCCGGGGAGCTGTTTTTT
TRBV6-6	NA	TRBD2	TRBJ2-7	CASRTSADEQYF	TGTGCCAGCAGGACTAGCGCCGACGAGCAGTACTTC
TRBV6-6	NA	NA	TRBJ2-3	CASSPADTQYF	TGTGCCAGCAGTCCCGCAGATACGCAGTATTTT
TRBV20-1	NA	NA	TRBJ1-1	CSANLEPEAFF	TGCAGTGCCAACCTGGAGCCTGAAGCTTTCTTT
TRBV5-8	NA	TRBD1	TRBJ2-1	CASSLGTGDRNEQFF	TGTGCCAGCAGCTTGGGGACAGGGGATCGGAATGAGCAGTTCTTC
TRBV25-1	NA	TRBD1	TRBJ1-2	CASSSLTGDGYTF	TGTGCCAGCAGCTCACTGACAGGGGACGGCTACACCTTC
TRBV7-9	NA	NA	TRBJ2-7	CASSLATGNYEQYF	TGTGCCAGCAGCTTAGCTACAGGTAACTACGAGCAGTACTTC
TRBV2	NA	TRBD2	TRBJ2-3	CASSDGRLAGADTQYF	TGTGCCAGCAGTGATGGCCGTCTAGCGGGAGCCGATACGCAGTATTTT
TRBV5-1	NA	NA	TRBJ2-7	CASSPDTSYEQYF	TGCGCCAGCAGCCCGGACACGTCCTACGAGCAGTACTTC
TRBV5-1	NA	NA	TRBJ1-3	CASSQQGTGNTIYF	TGCGCCAGCAGCCAGCAGGGCACTGGAAACACCATATATTTT
TRBV27	NA	TRBD2	TRBJ2-3	CASSYERDTDTQYF	TGTGCCAGCAGTTATGAGCGGGACACAGATACGCAGTATTTT
TRBV6-5	NA	TRBD2	TRBJ2-5	CASSYGGGGETQYF	TGTGCCAGCAGTTACGGGGGGGGAGGAGAGACCCAGTACTTC
TRBV7-2	NA	TRBD1	TRBJ2-7	CASSINRGYEQYF	TGTGCCAGCAGCATTAACAGGGGTTACGAGCAGTACTTC
TRBV7-3	NA	TRBD1	TRBJ2-2	CASSLTLNRGSMAGELFF	TGTGCCAGCAGCTTAACTCTTAACAGGGGCTCGATGGCCGGGGAGCTGTTTTTT
TRBV4-3	medium-sized	TRBD1	TRBJ1-5	CASSQGTGGVGKPQHF	TGCGCCAGCAGCCAGGGGACAGGGGGCGTCGGTAAGCCCCAGCATTTT
TRBV23-1	NA	NA	TRBJ2-1	CASSQPALSGNEQFF	TGCGCCAGCAGTCAACCAGCCCTAAGCGGGAATGAGCAGTTCTTC
TRBV27	NA	TRBD2	TRBJ2-5	CASAQGTGGLQETQYF	TGTGCCAGCGCTCAAGGGACGGGGGGGCTTCAAGAGACCCAGTACTTC
TRBV14	NA	NA	TRBJ2-6	CASRDSPGSGANVLTF	TGTGCCAGCAGGGACAGTCCGGGGTCTGGGGCCAACGTCCTGACTTTC
TRBV9	NA	TRBD2	TRBJ2-1	CASRDSGSRQFF	TGTGCCAGCAGAGATAGCGGGAGTAGGCAGTTCTTC
TRBV29-1	NA	NA	TRBJ2-7	CSARGGYEQYF	TGCAGCGCCCGAGGAGGGTACGAGCAGTACTTC
TRBV19	NA	TRBD2	TRBJ2-2	CASSIGRESTGELFF	TGTGCCAGTAGTATCGGGCGGGAGTCCACCGGGGAGCTGTTTTTT
TRBV18	once	NA	TRBJ1-1	CASSPNRAEAFF	TGTGCCAGCTCACCTAACAGGGCTGAAGCTTTCTTT
TRBV6-1	NA	TRBD1	TRBJ2-3	CASSEGTGADTQYF	TGTGCCAGCAGTGAAGGGACAGGGGCAGATACGCAGTATTTT
TRBV2	NA	NA	TRBJ1-5	CASTRSDSSNQPQHF	TGTGCCAGCACCCGCTCGGACAGTAGCAATCAGCCCCAGCATTTT
TRBV10-3	NA	TRBD1	TRBJ1-2	CAISESGGNGYTF	TGTGCCATCAGTGAGTCAGGGGGCAATGGCTACACCTTC
TRBV19	NA	NA	TRBJ2-6	CASSIAGAQWANVLTF	TGTGCCAGTAGTATAGCGGGAGCGCAATGGGCCAACGTCCTGACTTTC
TRBV29-1	NA	NA	TRBJ1-1	CSVEDDRKNTEAFF	TGCAGCGTTGAAGATGACAGGAAGAACACTGAAGCTTTCTTT
TRBV2	NA	TRBD2	TRBJ2-3	CASRDRTSGALTDTQYF	TGTGCCAGCAGGGACCGGACTAGCGGGGCCCTCACAGATACGCAGTATTTT
TRBV4-2	once	NA	TRBJ2-1	CASSLGESGEQFF	TGTGCCAGCAGCCTGGGCGAGAGCGGTGAGCAGTTCTTC
TRBV2	NA	TRBD2	TRBJ2-5	CASRRRGLAGGWQETQYF	TGTGCCAGCAGGCGGCGGGGACTAGCGGGAGGCTGGCAAGAGACCCAGTACTTC
TRBV13	few	TRBD1	TRBJ1-2	CASSLGTGGYGYTF	TGTGCCAGCAGCTTAGGAACAGGGGGGTATGGCTACACCTTC
TRBV4-1	NA	NA	TRBJ2-7	CASSLLQEGRTYEQYF	TGCGCCAGCAGCCTCCTCCAGGAGGGACGGACCTACGAGCAGTACTTC
TRBV6-1	NA	NA	TRBJ2-7	CASSEGLTYEQYF	TGTGCCAGCAGTGAGGGACTTACCTACGAGCAGTACTTC
TRBV6-1	few	NA	TRBJ1-5	CASSVLPGHSVTSQHF	TGTGCCAGCAGTGTTCTTCCGGGACATTCGGTTACGTCCCAGCATTTT
TRBV6-4	medium-sized	NA	TRBJ1-2	CASSDADTGGYTF	TGTGCCAGCAGTGATGCAGACACCGGTGGCTACACCTTC
TRBV19	NA	NA	TRBJ2-5	CASSPLGGVTETQYF	TGTGCCAGTAGTCCGTTAGGGGGGGTAACGGAGACCCAGTACTTC
TRBV18	NA	NA	TRBJ2-3	CASSLSDWSTDTQYF	TGTGCCAGCTCACTCTCGGACTGGAGCACAGATACGCAGTATTTT
TRBV2	NA	TRBD2	TRBJ2-2	CASRGLQHIGELFF	TGTGCCAGCAGGGGACTACAACACATCGGGGAGCTGTTTTTT
TRBV11-2	NA	NA	TRBJ2-1	CASSLPNSYNEQFF	TGTGCCAGCAGCTTACCCAACTCCTACAATGAGCAGTTCTTC